This TCR beta chain originates from a study of metastatic and nonmetastatic thyroid tumors (TCRdb year 2020). Regarding the study in general: Repertoires were compared across peripheral blood and tumor or nodule tissue samples from malignant and benign thyroid patients. The paper as a whole reports these results and caveats: In both blood and tumor samples, malignant tumors were reported to have significantly higher TCR beta diversity than benign nodules.

Receptors were amplified or captured by PCR. These reads were obtained on an Illumina HiSeq 4000. High-throughput sequencing was used to profile the TCR beta-chain CDR3 region of every patient. In the paper's pipeline: A classifier to discriminate distant-metastatic papillary thyroid cancer patients was built from CDR3 differences across clinicopathological groups. The Shannon index was used to measure repertoire diversity, and the Morisita-Horn index was used to measure how similar tumor and blood repertoires were. TCRdb cleaned the public reads at Q25 with fastp, built clones with MiXCR and kept in-frame beta chains. The V and J calls were not made by the authors but by TCRdb's processing. The sample table holds some 32,000 clones, of which roughly a fifth were seen once. The ten largest clones represent approximately 8% of the sample. Turning to this clone: This clone's antigen is unknown. No quality values exist for individual bases; no much larger clone is one base distant.

No treatment had been received by any patient before thyroid surgery. Using T-cell receptor beta sequencing, the study looked back at clinical samples from patients collected from about 2011 to 2018. The CDR3, from cysteine to phenylalanine, totals 15 residues. Left in the record is the CDR3 DNA by itself, 45 bases read in frame from the first base. V loses 7 bases, J loses 4 bases, and the germline ends lie 22 bases apart. In the germline V gene (reference sequence), CDR1 corresponds to DFQATT and CDR2 to SNEGSKA. The sample comprised blood. The TCR comes from a female donor with papillary thyroid cancer or a benign thyroid nodule (not recorded which). Some clones in this sample may be carry-over from other donors' samples. The V and J genes are TRBV20-1 and TRBJ1-1; the D gene is possibly TRBD1, with 6 bases matching. The CDR3 is CSGRKAGVDPTEAFF. The nucleotide sequence reads TGCAGTGGTAGGAAGGCAGGGGTGGACCCCACTGAAGCTTTCTTT.